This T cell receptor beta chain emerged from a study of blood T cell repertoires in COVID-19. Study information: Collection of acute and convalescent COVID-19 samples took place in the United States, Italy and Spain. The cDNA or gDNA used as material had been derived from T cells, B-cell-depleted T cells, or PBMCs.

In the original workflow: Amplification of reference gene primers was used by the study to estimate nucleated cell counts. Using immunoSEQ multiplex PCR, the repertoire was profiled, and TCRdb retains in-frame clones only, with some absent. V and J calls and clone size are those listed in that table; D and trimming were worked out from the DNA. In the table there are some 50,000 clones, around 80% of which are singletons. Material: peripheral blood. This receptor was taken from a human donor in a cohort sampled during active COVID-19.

CDR3 protein: CASSLVLAGMNEQFF. The CDR3 DNA sequence: TGCGCCAGCAGCTTGGTACTAGCGGGGATGAATGAGCAGTTCTTC. The chain has TRBV5-1 and TRBJ2-1, with 10 positions matching TRBD2. Germline loops: CDR1 SGHRS, CDR2 YFSETQ. There are 15 residues in the CDR3. V lost 0 bases to trimming and J lost 7 bases; unmatched junction nucleotides: 4.